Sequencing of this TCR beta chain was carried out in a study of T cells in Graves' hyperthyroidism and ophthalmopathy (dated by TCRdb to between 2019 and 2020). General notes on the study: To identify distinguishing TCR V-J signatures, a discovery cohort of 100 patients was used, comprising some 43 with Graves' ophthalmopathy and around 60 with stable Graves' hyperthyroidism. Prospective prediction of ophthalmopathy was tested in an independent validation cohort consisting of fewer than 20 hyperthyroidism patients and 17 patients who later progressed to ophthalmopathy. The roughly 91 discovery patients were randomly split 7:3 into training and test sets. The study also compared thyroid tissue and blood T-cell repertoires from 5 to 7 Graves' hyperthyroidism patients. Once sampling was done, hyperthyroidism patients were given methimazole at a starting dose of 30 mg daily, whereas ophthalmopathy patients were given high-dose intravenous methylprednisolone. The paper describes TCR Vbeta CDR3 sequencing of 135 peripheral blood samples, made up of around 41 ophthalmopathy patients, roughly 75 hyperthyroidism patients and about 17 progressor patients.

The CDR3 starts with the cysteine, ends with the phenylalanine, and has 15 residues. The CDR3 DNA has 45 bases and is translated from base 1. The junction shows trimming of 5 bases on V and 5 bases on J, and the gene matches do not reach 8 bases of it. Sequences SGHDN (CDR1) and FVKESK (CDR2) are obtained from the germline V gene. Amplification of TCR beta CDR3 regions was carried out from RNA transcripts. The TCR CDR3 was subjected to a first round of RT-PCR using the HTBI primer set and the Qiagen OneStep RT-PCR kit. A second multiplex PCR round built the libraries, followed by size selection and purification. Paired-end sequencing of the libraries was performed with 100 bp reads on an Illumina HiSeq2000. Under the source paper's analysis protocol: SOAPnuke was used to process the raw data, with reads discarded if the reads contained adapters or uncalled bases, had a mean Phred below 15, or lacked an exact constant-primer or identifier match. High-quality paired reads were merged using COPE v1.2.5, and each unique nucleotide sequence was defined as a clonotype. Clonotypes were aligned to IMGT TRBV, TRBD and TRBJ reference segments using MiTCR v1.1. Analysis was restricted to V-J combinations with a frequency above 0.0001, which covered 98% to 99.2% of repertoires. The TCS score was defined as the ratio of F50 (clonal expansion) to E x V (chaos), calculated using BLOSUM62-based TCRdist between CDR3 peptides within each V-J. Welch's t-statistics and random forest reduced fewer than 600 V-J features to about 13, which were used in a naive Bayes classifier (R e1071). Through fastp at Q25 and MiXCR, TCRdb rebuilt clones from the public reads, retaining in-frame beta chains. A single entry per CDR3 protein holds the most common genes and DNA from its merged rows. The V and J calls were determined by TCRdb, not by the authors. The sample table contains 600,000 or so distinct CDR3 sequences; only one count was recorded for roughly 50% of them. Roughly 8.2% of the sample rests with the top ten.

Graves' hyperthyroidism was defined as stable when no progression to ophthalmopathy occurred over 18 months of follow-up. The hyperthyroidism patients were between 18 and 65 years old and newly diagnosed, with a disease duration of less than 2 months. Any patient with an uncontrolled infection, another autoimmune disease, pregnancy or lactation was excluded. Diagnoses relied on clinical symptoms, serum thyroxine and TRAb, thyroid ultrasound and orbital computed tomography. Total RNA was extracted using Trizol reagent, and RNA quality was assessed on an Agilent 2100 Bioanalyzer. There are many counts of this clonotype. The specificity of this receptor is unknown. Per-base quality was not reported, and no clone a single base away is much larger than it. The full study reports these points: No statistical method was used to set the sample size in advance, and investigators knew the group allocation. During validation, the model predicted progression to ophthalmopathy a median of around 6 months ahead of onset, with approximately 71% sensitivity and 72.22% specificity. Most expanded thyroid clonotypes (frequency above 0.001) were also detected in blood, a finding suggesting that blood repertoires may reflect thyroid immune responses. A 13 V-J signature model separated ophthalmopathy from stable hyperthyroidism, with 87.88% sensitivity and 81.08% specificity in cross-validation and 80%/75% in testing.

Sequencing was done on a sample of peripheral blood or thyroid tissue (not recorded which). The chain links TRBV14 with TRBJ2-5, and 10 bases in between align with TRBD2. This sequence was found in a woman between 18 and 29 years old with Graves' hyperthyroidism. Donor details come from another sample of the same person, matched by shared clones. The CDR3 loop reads CASSASGLAYETQYF. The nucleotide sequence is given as TGTGCCAGCAGCGCTTCGGGACTAGCGTATGAGACCCAGTACTTC.